In this sample, the clone carrying this TCR beta chain turned up a few times. In the original workflow: Nucleated cell number was recorded as an estimate derived from reference gene primer amplification. Sequencing was performed with immunoSEQ multiplex PCR; in TCRdb, only in-frame clones are kept and a portion is missing. D and trimming come from the DNA, and the V and J calls and clone size come from that table. This sample yields under 85,000 clones, of which 65% to 90% are seen a single time; 6.5% to 7.5% belongs to the top ten. A Seattle source enrolled patients during active infection and followed them longitudinally. The data derive from a study of blood T cell repertoires in COVID-19. Whole-study context: The samples span acute and convalescent COVID-19 from the United States, Italy and Spain. Sources were T cells, B-cell-depleted T cells, or PBMCs; the material itself was cDNA or gDNA.

This CDR3 comprises 12 residues. Germline V lookup: CDR1 SGHDN, CDR2 FVKESK. V lost 4 bases and J lost 5, with 6 bases in between. The V and J genes are TRBV14 and TRBJ1-3; TRBD1 is a possible D gene (5 bases). This TCR came from a man aged 25 to 45 with COVID-19, enrolled during active disease. Material: peripheral blood. CDR3 bases: TGTGCCAGCAGCCGACAGCGAAACACCATATATTTT. This sequence encodes CASSRQRNTIYF.